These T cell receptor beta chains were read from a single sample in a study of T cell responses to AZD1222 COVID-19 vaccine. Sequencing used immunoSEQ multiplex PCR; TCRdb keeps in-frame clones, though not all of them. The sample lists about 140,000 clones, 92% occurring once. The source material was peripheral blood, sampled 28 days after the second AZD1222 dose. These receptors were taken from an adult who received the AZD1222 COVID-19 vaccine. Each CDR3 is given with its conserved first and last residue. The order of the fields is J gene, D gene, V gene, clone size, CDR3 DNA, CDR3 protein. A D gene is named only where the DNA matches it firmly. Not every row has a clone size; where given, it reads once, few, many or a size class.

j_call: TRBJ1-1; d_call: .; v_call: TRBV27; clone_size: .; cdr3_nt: TGTGCCAGCAGTCTGGGCAGTCTAGTGGCTGAAGCTTTCTTT; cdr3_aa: CASSLGSLVAEAFF
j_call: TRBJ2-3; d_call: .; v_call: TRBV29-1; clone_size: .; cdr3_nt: TGCAGCGTTCAAGGACTGACCGCTAGCACAGATACGCAGTATTTT; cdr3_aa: CSVQGLTASTDTQYF
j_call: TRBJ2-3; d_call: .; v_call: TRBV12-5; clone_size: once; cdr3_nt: TGTGCTAGTGGTTTGGAACTTCCCAAAAGCACAGATACGCAGTATTTT; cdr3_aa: CASGLELPKSTDTQYF
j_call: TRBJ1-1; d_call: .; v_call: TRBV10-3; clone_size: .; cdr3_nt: TGTGCCATCAGTGAGTCGGCGGGGATGAACACTGAAGCTTTCTTT; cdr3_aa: CAISESAGMNTEAFF
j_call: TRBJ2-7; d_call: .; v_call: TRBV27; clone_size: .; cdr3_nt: TGTGCCAGCAGTCCAACGGGGGTGGACGAGCAGTACTTC; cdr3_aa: CASSPTGVDEQYF
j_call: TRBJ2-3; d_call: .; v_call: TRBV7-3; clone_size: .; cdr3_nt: TGTGCCAGCAGCTCCCCCCAGACCGCTAATACGCAGTATTTT; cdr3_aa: CASSSPQTANTQYF
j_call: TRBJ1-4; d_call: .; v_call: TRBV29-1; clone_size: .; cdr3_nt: TGCAGCGTGACCGGGGGTGGAACTAATGAAAAACTGTTTTTT; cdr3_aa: CSVTGGGTNEKLFF
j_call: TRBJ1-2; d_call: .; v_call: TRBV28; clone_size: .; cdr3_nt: TGTGCCAGCAGTTCCCCCCAGCGATATGGCTACACCTTC; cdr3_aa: CASSSPQRYGYTF
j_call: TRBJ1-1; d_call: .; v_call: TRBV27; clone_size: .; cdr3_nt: TGTGCCAGCGATCCCGGGAGACGGCTGAACACTGAAGCTTTCTTT; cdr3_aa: CASDPGRRLNTEAFF
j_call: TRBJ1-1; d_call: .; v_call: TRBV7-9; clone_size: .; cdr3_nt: TGTGCCAGCAGACCCGGAACAGGGTTGAACACTGAAGCTTTCTTT; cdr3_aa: CASRPGTGLNTEAFF
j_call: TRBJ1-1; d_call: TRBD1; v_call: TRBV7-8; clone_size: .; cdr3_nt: TGTGCCAGCAGCCCCTGGACAGGACCCACCGTGAACACTGAAGCTTTCTTT; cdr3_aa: CASSPWTGPTVNTEAFF
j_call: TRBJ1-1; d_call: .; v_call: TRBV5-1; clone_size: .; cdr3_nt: TGCGCCAGCAGTAGGGATGCGAACACTGAAGCTTTCTTT; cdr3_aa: CASSRDANTEAFF
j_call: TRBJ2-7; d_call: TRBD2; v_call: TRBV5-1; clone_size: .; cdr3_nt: TGCGCCAGCAGCCGGCAGGCAGGAGCGGGAGGGTCGTACGAGCAGTACTTC; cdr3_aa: CASSRQAGAGGSYEQYF
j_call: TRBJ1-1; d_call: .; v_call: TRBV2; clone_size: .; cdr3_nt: TGTGCCAGCAGTGAAGCTCGGGGGCAGTCAGCTTTCTTT; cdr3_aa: CASSEARGQSAFF
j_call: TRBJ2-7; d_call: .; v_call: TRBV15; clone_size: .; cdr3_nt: TGTGCCACCAGCAGAGAGGACAAGGCCTACGAGCAGTACTTC; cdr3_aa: CATSREDKAYEQYF
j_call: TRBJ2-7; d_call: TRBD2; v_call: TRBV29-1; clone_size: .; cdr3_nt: TGCAGCGTTTCTAGCGGGATTGGATACGAGCAGTACTTC; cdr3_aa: CSVSSGIGYEQYF
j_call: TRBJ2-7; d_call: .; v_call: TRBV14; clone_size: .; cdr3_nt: TGTGCCAGCAGCCAAGGTTTAGGCGCCCACTACGAGCAGTACTTC; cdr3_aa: CASSQGLGAHYEQYF
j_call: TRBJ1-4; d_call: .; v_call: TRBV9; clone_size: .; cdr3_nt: TGTGCCAGCAGCGTAGGTGCTAATGAAAAACTGTTTTTT; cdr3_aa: CASSVGANEKLFF
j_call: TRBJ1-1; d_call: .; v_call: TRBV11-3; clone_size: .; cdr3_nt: TGTGCCAGCAGCCCCACAGTGAACACTGAAGCTTTCTTT; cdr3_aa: CASSPTVNTEAFF
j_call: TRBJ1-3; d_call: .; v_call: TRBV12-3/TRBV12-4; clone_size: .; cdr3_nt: TGTGCCAGCAGTTTAGGTCGAGGCAACACCATATATTTT; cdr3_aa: CASSLGRGNTIYF
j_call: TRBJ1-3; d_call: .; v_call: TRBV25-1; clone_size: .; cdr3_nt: TGTGCCAGCAGTGAATTGATTGGAGGGGACTCTGGAAACACCATATATTTT; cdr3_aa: CASSELIGGDSGNTIYF
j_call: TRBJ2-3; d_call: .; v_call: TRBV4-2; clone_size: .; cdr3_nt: TGTGCCAGCAGCCAAGTAACGGGAAGCACAGATACGCAGTATTTT; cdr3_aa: CASSQVTGSTDTQYF
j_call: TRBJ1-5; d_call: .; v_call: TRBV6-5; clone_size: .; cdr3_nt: TGTGCCAGCAGGGGGCCTGGAGGGCAGCCCCAGCATTTT; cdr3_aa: CASRGPGGQPQHF
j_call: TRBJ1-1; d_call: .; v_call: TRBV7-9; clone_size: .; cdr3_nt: TGTGCCAGCAGCTTCGGAGACACTGAAGCTTTCTTT; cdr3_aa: CASSFGDTEAFF
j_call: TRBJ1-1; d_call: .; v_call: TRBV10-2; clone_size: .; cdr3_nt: TGCGCCAGCAGTGAGCAGGGGAACACTGAAGCTTTCTTT; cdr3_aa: CASSEQGNTEAFF
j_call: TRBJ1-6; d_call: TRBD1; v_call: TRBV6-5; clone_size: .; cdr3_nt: TGTGCCAGCAATACAGGGGGCTCTTATTCACCCCTCCACTTT; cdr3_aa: CASNTGGSYSPLHF
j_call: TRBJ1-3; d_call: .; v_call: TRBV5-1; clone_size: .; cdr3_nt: TGCGCCAGCAGCTTGCAGGGGTTATCTGGAAACACCATATATTTT; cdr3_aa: CASSLQGLSGNTIYF
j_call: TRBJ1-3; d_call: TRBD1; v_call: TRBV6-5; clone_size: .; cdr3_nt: TGTGCCAGCAGGGACAGGTCTGGAAACACCATATATTTT; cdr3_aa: CASRDRSGNTIYF
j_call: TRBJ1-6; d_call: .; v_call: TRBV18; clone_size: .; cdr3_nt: TGTGCCAGCTCACCTCTGGAGGGGTCTAAGGGCTCACCCCTCCACTTT; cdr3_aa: CASSPLEGSKGSPLHF
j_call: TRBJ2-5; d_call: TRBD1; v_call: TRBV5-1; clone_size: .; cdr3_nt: TGCGCCAGCAGCCCGGACCGGACAGGGCGAGAGACCCAGTACTTC; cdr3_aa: CASSPDRTGRETQYF
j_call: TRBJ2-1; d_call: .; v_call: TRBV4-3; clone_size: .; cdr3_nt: TGCGCCAGCAGCCAAGATCGGCGGGTCTCCTACAATGAGCAGTTCTTC; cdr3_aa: CASSQDRRVSYNEQFF
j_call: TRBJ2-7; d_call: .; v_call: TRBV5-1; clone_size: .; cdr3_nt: TGCGCCAGCAGCGATCAGGGGGGGTCCTACGAGCAGTACTTC; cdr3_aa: CASSDQGGSYEQYF
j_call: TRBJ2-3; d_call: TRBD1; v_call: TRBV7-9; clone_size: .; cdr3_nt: TGTGCCAGCAGCCCAGGGGGCGGAGGAGATACGCAGTATTTT; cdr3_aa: CASSPGGGGDTQYF
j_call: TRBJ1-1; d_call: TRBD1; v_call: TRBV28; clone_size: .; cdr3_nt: TGTGCCAGCACCAACCGGGACAGGGGGGGTTGGCGAGCTTTCTTT; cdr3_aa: CASTNRDRGGWRAFF
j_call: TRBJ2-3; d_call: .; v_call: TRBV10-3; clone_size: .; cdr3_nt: TGTGCCATCTCACGTCGGTCCTCGCGGGTTGAAGATACGCAGTATTTT; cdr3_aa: CAISRRSSRVEDTQYF
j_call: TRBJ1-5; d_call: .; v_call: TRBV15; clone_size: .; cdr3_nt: TGTGCCACCAGCAGAGGGATAGATTTACCAAATCAGCCCCAGCATTTT; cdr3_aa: CATSRGIDLPNQPQHF
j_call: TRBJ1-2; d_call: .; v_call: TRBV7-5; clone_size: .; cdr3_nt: TGTGCCAGAAGCTGCGTTAGGGGGCTGCTAGCTAACTATGGCTACACCTTC; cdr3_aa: CARSCVRGLLANYGYTF